A single sample gave rise to the 18 T cell receptor beta chains below, sequenced in a study of CXCR4 blockade with PD-1 therapy in pancreatic cancer. Here immunoSEQ multiplex PCR was the method, and the copy in TCRdb shows in-frame clones only, minus some. The top ten hold around 16% of the sample, which has about 4,000 clones, roughly two fifths seen once. The sequenced sample was tumor tissue. These receptor sequences come from a human donor with pancreatic ductal adenocarcinoma.

This clone showed up just a few times. This chain joins TRBV11-1 and TRBJ1-4; weak D call: TRBD1 (5 bases). Germline lookup yields CDR1 SGHAT and CDR2 FQDESV (reference sequence). V gave up 3 bases and J gave up 4 bases, with 15 bases separating them. The CDR3 consists of 16 residues. The CDR3 here is CASSFRMGRGNEKLFF. CDR3 DNA: TGTGCCAGCAGCTTTCGAATGGGGCGAGGTAATGAAAAACTGTTTTTT. Drawing the rest from reference TRBV11-1 and TRBJ1-4, the complete variable domain is EAEVAQSPRYKITEKSQAVAFWCDPISGHATLYWYRQILGQGPELLVQFQDESVVDDSQLPKDRFSAERLKGVDSTLKIQPAELGDSAMYLCASSFRMGRGNEKLFFGSGTQLSVL.

The chain is built from TRBV6-8 and TRBJ2-7; D is unresolved. Deletions cut 4 bases from V and 2 bases from J, with 24 bases between. Germline assignment: CDR1 MNHGY and CDR2 SAAAGT. The CDR3 extends over 18 amino acids. The CDR3 reads CASSSYVGPWSGAYEQYF. The CDR3 region has the DNA TGTGCCAGCAGTTCATATGTAGGGCCCTGGAGTGGGGCCTACGAGCAGTACTTC.

The V call is TRBV19, the J call TRBJ2-1; TRBD2 matches at 11 bases. The CDR3 spans 17 residues. Germline CDR1 and CDR2: LNHDA and SQIVND (reference sequence). V gave up 5 bases and J gave up 8 bases; unmatched junction bases: 14. In DNA, the CDR3 is TGTGCCAGTAGTCCCCCTTTTGCTAGCGGGGGGTATCATGAGCAGTTCTTC. Its translation: CASSPPFASGGYHEQFF.

Written as DNA, the CDR3 is TGTGCCACCAGCAGAGATCCCAGGGGTGGGGATCAGCCCCAGCATTTT. Its translation is CATSRDPRGGDQPQHF. The chain employs TRBV15 and TRBJ1-5, with a tentative D call TRBD1 (6 bases). The CDR3 runs 16 residues. V gave up 0 bases and J gave up 5 bases, with 14 bases separating them. From germline, CDR1 is LNHNV and CDR2 YYDKDF (reference sequence).

This clone was found a few times. This sequence joins TRBV7-5 and TRBJ2-1; the D call in the table, TRBD2, was not verified against the DNA. TRBV7-5 is reported as a pseudogene. The CDR3 length is 14 residues. CDR3 residues: CASSYTRSYNEQFF. The CDR3 DNA reads TGTGCCAGCAGCTACACGAGGTCCTACAATGAGCAGTTCTTC.

The CDR3 region is CASSTTRYNEQFF. CDR3 nucleotide sequence: TGCGCCAGCAGTACGACTAGGTACAATGAGCAGTTCTTC. The rearrangement links TRBV10-2 to TRBJ2-1, with D tentatively TRBD2 (6 bases). From germline, CDR1 is WSHSY and CDR2 SAAADI. The V and J ends lost 5 bases and 4 bases respectively, with 9 bases between them. This CDR3 is built from 13 residues.

This chain connects TRBV18 to TRBJ2-3; tentative D call: TRBD1 (5 bases). From germline, CDR1 is KGHSH and CDR2 LQKENI. With 2 bases removed from V and 2 bases from J, the gap between germline ends came to 11 bases. The CDR3 is 15 residues long. For the CDR3, the DNA is TGTGCCAGCTCACCAAAGGGGTTCCACACAGATACGCAGTATTTT. It codes for CASSPKGFHTDTQYF.

The table lists this clone with a few counts. The V call is TRBV29-1, the J call TRBJ2-2, with D perhaps being TRBD1 or TRBD2 (5 bases each). Germline assignment: CDR1 SQVTM and CDR2 ANQGSEA. CDR3 size: 13 residues. V dropped 7 bases and J dropped 3 bases, with 12 bases sitting between them. This CDR3 is CSAGRADTGELFF. The DNA of the CDR3 is TGCAGCGCGGGGCGGGCTGACACCGGGGAGCTGTTTTTT.

This clone turned up a few times. This chain connects TRBV6-8 to TRBJ2-7; D unresolved. V dropped 3 bases and J dropped 2 bases, with 8 bases sitting between them. CDR3 length: 13 amino acids. Germline CDR1 is MNHGY and CDR2 is SAAAGT. CDR3 loop: CASSYNGPYEQYF. The CDR3 DNA reads as TGTGCCAGCAGTTATAACGGACCCTACGAGCAGTACTTC.

In its sample, this clone was seen a few times. The chain links TRBV6-8 to TRBJ2-2; no definite D call. The germline CDR1 and CDR2 sequences are MNHGY and SAAAGT. V lost 5 bases and J 3 bases, leaving 10 bases between the germline ends. CDR3 length equals 14 residues. The CDR3 region has the DNA TGTGCCAGCAGTGGCCGGAGTTACACCGGGGAGCTGTTTTTT. This codes for CASSGRSYTGELFF.

By frequency in the sample, this clone is medium-sized. The chain links TRBV2 to TRBJ1-2, with D unclear. Germline values: CDR1 SNHLY, CDR2 FYNNEI. The CDR3 covers 15 residues. Trimming left V 7 bases short and J 7 bases short, with 22 bases between. The CDR3 spells CASTEVRDTPFGYTF. CDR3 nucleotide sequence: TGTGCCAGCACCGAAGTCCGGGATACACCATTTGGCTACACCTTC.

This clone is categorized as medium-sized (0.01 to 0.1%). The CDR3 DNA sequence: TGTGCCAGCAGCGCGGGACAGGGGGGGAACACTGAAGCTTTCTTT. Its translation is CASSAGQGGNTEAFF. The chain employs TRBV9 and TRBJ1-1, with 11 bases fitting TRBD1. Germline values: CDR1 SGDLS, CDR2 YYNGEE. This CDR3 is 15 amino acids long. V lost 3 bases, J lost 1 base, and 2 bases stayed unmatched.

This clone has just a few counts. CDR3: CASSQRRGNEQYF. DNA for the CDR3: TGCGCCAGCAGCCAACGCAGGGGAAACGAGCAGTACTTC. The J gene is TRBJ2-7, the V gene TRBV1; the DNA was not compared with TRBD1, the D call given in the table. TRBV1 is an annotated pseudogene. The CDR3 runs to 13 residues.

By sample share, this clone is medium-sized (0.01 to 0.1%). The chain joins TRBV28 to TRBJ1-1; D uncertain. The CDR3 extends over 12 amino acids. CDR1 and CDR2 from the germline V gene are MDHEN and SYDVKM. The V gene lost 2 bases and the J gene lost 5 bases, with 6 bases spanning the gap. This CDR3 is CASSLEVTEAFF. CDR3 DNA: TGTGCCAGCAGTTTAGAGGTTACTGAAGCTTTCTTT.

The rearrangement uses TRBV25-1 and TRBJ2-1; 9 nucleotides align to TRBD1. CDR1 MGHDK and CDR2 SYGVNS come from the germline V gene. This CDR3 is 13 amino acids long. V shed 9 bases, J shed 8 bases, and the junction held 8 bases outside the gene matches. Here the CDR3 DNA reads TGTGCCAGTCGGGGACAGGGTTTCGATGAGCAGTTCTTC. This gives the protein CASRGQGFDEQFF.

J is TRBJ1-2 and V is TRBV11-3, with a weak D call TRBD1 (5 bases). Germline V gives CDR1 SGHNT, CDR2 YENEEA. Trimming cost V 0 bases and J 8 bases, with 16 bases left between them. CDR3 length: 15 amino acids. The CDR3 region is CASSLEADSVYGYTF. The CDR3 DNA reads as TGTGCCAGCAGCTTAGAAGCCGACAGCGTTTACGGCTACACCTTC.

This clone was detected only a few times. This chain uses TRBV4-1 with TRBJ1-1, with TRBD1 identical over 10 bases. This CDR3 has 15 residues. The V segment lost 4 bases and the J segment 1 base; nucleotides outside the gene matches: 3. Germline values: CDR1 MGHRA, CDR2 YSYEKL. In nucleotides, the CDR3 is TGCGCCAGCAGCCTCCGGGACAGGGGGAACACTGAAGCTTTCTTT. Translation: CASSLRDRGNTEAFF.

The chain couples TRBV15 to TRBJ2-7, with 7 bases identical to TRBD1. V gave up 3 bases and J gave up 5 bases; unmatched junction bases: 10. Looked up from germline, CDR1 is LNHNV and CDR2 is YYDKDF (reference sequence). The CDR3 sequence is 15 residues long. CDR3 loop: CATSSGQVLSNEQYF. CDR3 sequence (DNA): TGTGCCACCAGCAGCGGACAGGTCTTAAGCAACGAGCAGTACTTC.